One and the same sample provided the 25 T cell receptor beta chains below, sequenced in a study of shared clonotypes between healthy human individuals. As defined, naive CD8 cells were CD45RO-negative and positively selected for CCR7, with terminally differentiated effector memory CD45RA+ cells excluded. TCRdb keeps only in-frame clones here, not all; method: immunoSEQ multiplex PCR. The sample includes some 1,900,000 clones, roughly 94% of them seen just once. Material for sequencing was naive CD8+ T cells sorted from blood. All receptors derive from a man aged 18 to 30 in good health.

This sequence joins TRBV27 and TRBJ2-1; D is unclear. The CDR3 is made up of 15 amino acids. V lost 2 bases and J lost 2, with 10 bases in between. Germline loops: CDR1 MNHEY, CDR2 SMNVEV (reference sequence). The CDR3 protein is CASSLIVVPYNEQFF. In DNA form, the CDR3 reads TGTGCCAGCAGTTTAATCGTGGTTCCCTACAATGAGCAGTTCTTC.

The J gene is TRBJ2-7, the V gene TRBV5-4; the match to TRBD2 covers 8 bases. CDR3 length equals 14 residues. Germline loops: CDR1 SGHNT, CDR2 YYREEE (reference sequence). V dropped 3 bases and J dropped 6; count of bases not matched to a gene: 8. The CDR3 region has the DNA TGTGCCAGCAGCTCCCAGCGGGAGCTCACCGAGCAGTACTTC. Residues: CASSSQRELTEQYF.

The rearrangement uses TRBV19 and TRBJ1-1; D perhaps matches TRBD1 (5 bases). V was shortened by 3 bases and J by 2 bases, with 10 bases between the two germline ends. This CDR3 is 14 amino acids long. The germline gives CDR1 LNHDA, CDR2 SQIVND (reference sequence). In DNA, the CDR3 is TGTGCCAGTAGTATTAGGACATTTAACACTGAAGCTTTCTTT. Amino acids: CASSIRTFNTEAFF.

CDR3 nucleotides: TGTGCCAGCAGCTTCCCGGCCGGGCAGGGAGGGAACACTGAAGCTTTCTTT. Amino acids: CASSFPAGQGGNTEAFF. The chain links TRBV7-9 to TRBJ1-1; tentative D call: TRBD1 (5 bases). Germline V lookup: CDR1 SEHNR, CDR2 FQNEAQ (reference sequence). The CDR3 has 17 residues. V lost 3 bases, J lost 1 base, and 18 bases lay in between.

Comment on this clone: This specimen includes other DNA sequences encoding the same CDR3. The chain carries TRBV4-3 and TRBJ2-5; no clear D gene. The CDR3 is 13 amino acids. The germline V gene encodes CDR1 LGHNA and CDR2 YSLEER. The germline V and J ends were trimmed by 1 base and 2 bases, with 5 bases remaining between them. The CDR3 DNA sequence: TGCGCCAGCAGCCAAGGGTATCAAGAGACCCAGTACTTC. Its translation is CASSQGYQETQYF.

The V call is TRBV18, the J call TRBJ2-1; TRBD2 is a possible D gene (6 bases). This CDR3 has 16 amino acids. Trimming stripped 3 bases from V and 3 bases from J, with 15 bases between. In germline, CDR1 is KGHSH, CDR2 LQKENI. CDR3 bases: TGTGCCAGCTCACCGGCGGGCGGGGCTCACTACAATGAGCAGTTCTTC. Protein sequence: CASSPAGGAHYNEQFF.

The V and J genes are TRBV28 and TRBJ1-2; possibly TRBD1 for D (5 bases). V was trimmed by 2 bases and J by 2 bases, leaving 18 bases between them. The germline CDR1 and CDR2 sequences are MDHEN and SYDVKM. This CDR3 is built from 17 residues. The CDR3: CASSLLATEGSNYGYTF. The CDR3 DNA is TGTGCCAGCAGTTTACTTGCCACCGAGGGGTCAAACTATGGCTACACCTTC.

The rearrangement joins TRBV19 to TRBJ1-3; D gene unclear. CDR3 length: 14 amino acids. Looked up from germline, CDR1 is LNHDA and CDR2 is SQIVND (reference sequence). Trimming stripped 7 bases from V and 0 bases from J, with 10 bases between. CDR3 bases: TGTGCCAGTAATCTGGGCCACTCTGGAAACACCATATATTTT. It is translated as CASNLGHSGNTIYF.

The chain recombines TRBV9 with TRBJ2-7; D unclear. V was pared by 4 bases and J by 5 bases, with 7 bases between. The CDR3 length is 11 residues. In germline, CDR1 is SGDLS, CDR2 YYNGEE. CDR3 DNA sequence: TGTGCCAGCAGCCCACGACACGAGCAGTACTTC. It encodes CASSPRHEQYF.

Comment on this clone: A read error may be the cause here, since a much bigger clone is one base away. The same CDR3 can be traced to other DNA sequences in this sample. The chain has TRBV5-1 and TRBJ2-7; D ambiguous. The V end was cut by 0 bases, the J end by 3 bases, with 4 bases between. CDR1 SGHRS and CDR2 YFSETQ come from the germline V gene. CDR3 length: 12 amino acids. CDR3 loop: CASSLGGYEQYF. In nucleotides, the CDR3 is TGCGCCAGCAGCTTGGGCGGCTACGAGCAGTACTTC.

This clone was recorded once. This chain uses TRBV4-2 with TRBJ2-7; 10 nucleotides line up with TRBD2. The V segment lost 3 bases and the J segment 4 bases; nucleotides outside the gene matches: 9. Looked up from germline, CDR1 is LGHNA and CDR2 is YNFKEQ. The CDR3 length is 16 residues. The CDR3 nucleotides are TGTGCCAGCAGCCATCTTCCTAGCGGGAGTTCTTACGAGCAGTACTTC. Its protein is CASSHLPSGSSYEQYF.

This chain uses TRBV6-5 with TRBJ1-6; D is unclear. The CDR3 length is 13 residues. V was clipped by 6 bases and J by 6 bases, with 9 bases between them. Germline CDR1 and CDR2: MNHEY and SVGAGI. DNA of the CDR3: TGTGCCAGCAGCGAATATTCTAATTCACCCCTCCACTTT. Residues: CASSEYSNSPLHF.

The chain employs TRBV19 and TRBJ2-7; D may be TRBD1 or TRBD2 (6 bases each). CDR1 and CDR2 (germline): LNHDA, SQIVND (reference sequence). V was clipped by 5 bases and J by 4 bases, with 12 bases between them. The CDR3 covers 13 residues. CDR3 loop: CASSPRGQYEQYF. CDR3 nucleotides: TGTGCCAGTAGTCCCCGGGGGCAGTACGAGCAGTACTTC.

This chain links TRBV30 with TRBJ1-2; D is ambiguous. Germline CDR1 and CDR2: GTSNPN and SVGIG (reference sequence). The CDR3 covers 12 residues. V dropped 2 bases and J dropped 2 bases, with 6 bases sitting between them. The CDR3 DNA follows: TGTGCCTGGAGTACTGTGAACTATGGCTACACCTTC. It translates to CAWSTVNYGYTF. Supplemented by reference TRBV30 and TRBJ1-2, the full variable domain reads SQTIHQWPATLVQPVGSPLSLECTVEGTSNPNLYWYRQAAGRGLQLLFYSVGIGQISSEVPQNLSASRPQDRQFILSSKKLLLSDSGFYLCAWSTVNYGYTFGSGTRLTVV.

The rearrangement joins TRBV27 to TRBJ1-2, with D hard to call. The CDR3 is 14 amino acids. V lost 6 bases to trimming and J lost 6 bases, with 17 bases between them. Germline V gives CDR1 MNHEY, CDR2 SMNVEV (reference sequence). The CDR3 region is CASSSAGRAHGYTF. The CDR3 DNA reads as TGTGCCAGCAGCTCGGCAGGAAGGGCGCATGGCTACACCTTC.

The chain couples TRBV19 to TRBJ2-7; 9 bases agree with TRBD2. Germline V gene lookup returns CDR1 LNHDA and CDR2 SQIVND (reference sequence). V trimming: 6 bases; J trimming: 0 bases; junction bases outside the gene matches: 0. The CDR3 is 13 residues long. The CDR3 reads CASRGLASYEQYF. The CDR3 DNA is TGTGCCAGTAGGGGACTAGCCTCCTACGAGCAGTACTTC.

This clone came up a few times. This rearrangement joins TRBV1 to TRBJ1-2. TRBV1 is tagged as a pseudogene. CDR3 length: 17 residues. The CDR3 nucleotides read TGCACCAGCAGCCAAGAATTTATCGGCGCCTCTAACTATGGCTACACCTTC. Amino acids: CTSSQEFIGASNYGYTF.

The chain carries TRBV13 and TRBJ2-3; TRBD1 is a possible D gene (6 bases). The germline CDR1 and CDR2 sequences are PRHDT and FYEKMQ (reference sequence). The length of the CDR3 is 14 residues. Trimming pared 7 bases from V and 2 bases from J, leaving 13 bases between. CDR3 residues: CASKGDGITDTQYF. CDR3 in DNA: TGTGCCAGCAAGGGGGACGGTATCACAGATACGCAGTATTTT.

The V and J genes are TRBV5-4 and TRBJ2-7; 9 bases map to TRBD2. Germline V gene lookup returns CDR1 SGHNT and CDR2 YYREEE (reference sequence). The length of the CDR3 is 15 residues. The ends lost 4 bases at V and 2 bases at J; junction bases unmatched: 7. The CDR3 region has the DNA TGTGCCAGCAGCCCGGGACTAGCCGCAACCTACGAGCAGTACTTC. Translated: CASSPGLAATYEQYF.

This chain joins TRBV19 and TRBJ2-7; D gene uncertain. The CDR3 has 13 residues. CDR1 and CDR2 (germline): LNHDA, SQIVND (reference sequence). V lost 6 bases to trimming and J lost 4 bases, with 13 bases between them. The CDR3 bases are TGTGCCAGTAGCGCCGGGTACTTTTACGAGCAGTACTTC. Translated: CASSAGYFYEQYF.

The CDR3 sequence: CASSIGWGLDNQPQHF. The CDR3 DNA is TGTGCCAGTAGTATAGGGTGGGGTTTGGACAATCAGCCCCAGCATTTT. This chain connects TRBV19 to TRBJ1-5, with D hard to call. The CDR3 contains 16 residues. Trimming left V 1 base short and J 3 bases short, with 13 bases between. Germline-derived CDR1 and CDR2 are LNHDA and SQIVND (reference sequence).

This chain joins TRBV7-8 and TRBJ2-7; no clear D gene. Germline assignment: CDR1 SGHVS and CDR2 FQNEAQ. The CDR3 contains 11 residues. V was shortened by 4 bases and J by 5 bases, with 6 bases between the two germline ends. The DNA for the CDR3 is TGTGCCAGCAGCTATACCAACGAGCAGTACTTC. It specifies CASSYTNEQYF. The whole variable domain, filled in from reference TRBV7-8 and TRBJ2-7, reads GAGVSQSPRYKVAKRGQDVALRCDPISGHVSLFWYQQALGQGPEFLTYFQNEAQLDKSGLPSDRFFAERPEGSVSTLKIQRTQQEDSAVYLCASSYTNEQYFGPGTRLTVT.

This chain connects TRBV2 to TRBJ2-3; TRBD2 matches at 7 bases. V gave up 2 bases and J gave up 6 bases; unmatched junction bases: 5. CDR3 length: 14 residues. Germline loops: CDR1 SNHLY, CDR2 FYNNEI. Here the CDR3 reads CASSESAGDDTQYF. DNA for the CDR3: TGTGCCAGCAGTGAATCGGCGGGGGACGATACGCAGTATTTT.

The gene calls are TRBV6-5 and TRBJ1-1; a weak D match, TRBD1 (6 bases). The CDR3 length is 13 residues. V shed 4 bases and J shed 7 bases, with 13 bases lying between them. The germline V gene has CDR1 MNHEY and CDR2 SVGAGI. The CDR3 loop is CASSSSGTNEAFF. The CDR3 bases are TGTGCCAGCAGTTCGTCCGGGACAAATGAAGCTTTCTTT.

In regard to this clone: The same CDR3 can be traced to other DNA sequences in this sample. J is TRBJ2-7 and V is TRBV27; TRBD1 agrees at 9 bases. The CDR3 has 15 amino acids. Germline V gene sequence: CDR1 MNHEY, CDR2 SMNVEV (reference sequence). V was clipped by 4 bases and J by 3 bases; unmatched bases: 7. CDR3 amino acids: CASSSTGTGLYEQYF. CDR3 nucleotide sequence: TGTGCCAGCAGTTCGACCGGGACAGGGCTCTACGAGCAGTACTTC.